The 27 T cell receptor beta chains below come from one sample, sequenced in a study of OX40 agonist ivuxolimab in advanced cancers. This table comes from immunoSEQ multiplex PCR, and its TCRdb copy is limited to in-frame clones, with some not included. The sample consists of about 90,000 clones, more than 75% of them appearing once. Sequenced here: CD4+ or CD8+ T cells sorted from blood, sampled in a trial of the OX40 agonist ivuxolimab. These receptor sequences come from an adult with an advanced solid tumor such as melanoma, head and neck, liver or kidney cancer.

The DNA for the CDR3 is TGTGCCAGCAGTGAAGGGACAGGGGTGGGCCGGGGACGCGAGCAGTACTTC. It encodes CASSEGTGVGRGREQYF. This chain uses TRBV6-1 with TRBJ2-7; TRBD1 matches at 9 bases. CDR1 and CDR2 (germline): MNHNS, SASEGT. J was trimmed by 6 bases and V by 1 base; bases with no gene match: 13. The CDR3 loop spans 17 amino acids.

This chain links TRBV2 with TRBJ1-6; D might be TRBD1 (5 bases). Germline V gene sequence: CDR1 SNHLY, CDR2 FYNNEI. V dropped 6 bases and J dropped 5 bases, with 14 bases sitting between them. CDR3 length: 15 residues. The CDR3 DNA sequence: TGTGCCAGCAGGGGCCAAGGGACGGATAATTCACCCCTCCACTTT. It translates to CASRGQGTDNSPLHF.

V gene TRBV5-1 combines with J gene TRBJ2-1; 9 bases match TRBD2. Trimming took 0 bases from V and 8 from J; bases not matched to a gene: 12. The CDR3 consists of 17 residues. CDR1 is SGHRS and CDR2 is YFSETQ in the germline V gene. CDR3 nucleotide sequence: TGCGCCAGCAGCTTGGGTTGGTCGAGCGGGAGGATCGATGAGCAGTTCTTC. Its translation is CASSLGWSSGRIDEQFF.

V gene TRBV28 combines with J gene TRBJ2-4; tentatively, D is TRBD1 (5 bases). The germline CDR1 and CDR2 sequences are MDHEN and SYDVKM. Trimming removed 2 bases from V and 0 bases from J, with 11 bases in between. The CDR3 has 16 amino acids. CDR3 nucleotide sequence: TGTGCCAGCAGTTTACCGGACACGTTAGCCAAAAACATTCAGTACTTC. This sequence encodes CASSLPDTLAKNIQYF.

V gene TRBV7-9 combines with J gene TRBJ2-3, with D uncertain. The CDR3 totals 15 residues. Trimming shortened V by 0 bases and J by 3 bases, and 10 bases separated the two germline ends. Germline V gene lookup returns CDR1 SEHNR and CDR2 FQNEAQ (reference sequence). Here the CDR3 reads CASSLASTRTDTQYF. CDR3 sequence (DNA): TGTGCCAGCAGCTTAGCATCCACTCGAACAGATACGCAGTATTTT. Supplemented by reference TRBV7-9 and TRBJ2-3, the full variable domain reads DTGVSQNPRHKITKRGQNVTFRCDPISEHNRLYWYRQTLGQGPEFLTYFQNEAQLEKSRLLSDRFSAERPKGSFSTLEIQRTEQGDSAMYLCASSLASTRTDTQYFGPGTRLTVL.

The rearrangement uses TRBV7-2 and TRBJ2-1; D ambiguous. Germline V lookup: CDR1 SGHTA, CDR2 FQGNSA. The CDR3 extends over 15 amino acids. V lost 6 bases, J lost 4 bases, and 16 bases lay in between. The CDR3 spells CASSHTETFYNEQFF. The DNA for the CDR3 is TGTGCCAGCAGTCACACCGAGACTTTTTACAATGAGCAGTTCTTC.

The chain carries TRBV7-7 and TRBJ2-5, with 8 bases aligning to TRBD2. This CDR3 comprises 15 residues. Trimming took 2 bases from V and 4 from J; bases not matched to a gene: 6. Germline V gene lookup returns CDR1 SSHAT and CDR2 FNYEAQ (reference sequence). The CDR3 region has the DNA TGTGCCAGCAGCTTAAACGCGGGAGGAGGAGAGACCCAGTACTTC. Translating gives CASSLNAGGGETQYF. Looking up the rest from reference TRBV7-7 and TRBJ2-5 gives the full variable domain: GAGVSQSPRYKVTKRGQDVTLRCDPISSHATLYWYQQALGQGPEFLTYFNYEAQPDKSGLPSDRFSAERPEGSISTLTIQRTEQRDSAMYRCASSLNAGGGETQYFGPGTRLLVL.

This chain connects TRBV5-1 to TRBJ2-2; TRBD1 agrees at 9 bases. Germline CDR1 is SGHRS and CDR2 is YFSETQ. There are 16 residues in the CDR3. The V segment lost 5 bases and the J segment 4 bases; nucleotides outside the gene matches: 9. The CDR3 DNA reads as TGCGCCAGCAGGTGGGGACAGGGACTGGGCACCGGGGAGCTGTTTTTT. Protein: CASRWGQGLGTGELFF. The variable domain in full, with the rest retrieved from reference TRBV5-1 and TRBJ2-2, is KAGVTQTPRYLIKTRGQQVTLSCSPISGHRSVSWYQQTPGQGLQFLFEYFSETQRNKGNFPGRFSGRQFSNSRSEMNVSTLELGDSALYLCASRWGQGLGTGELFFGEGSRLTVL.

The chain couples TRBV30 to TRBJ2-1; 8 bases line up with TRBD1. Trimming took 0 bases from V and 1 from J; bases not matched to a gene: 11. The CDR3 is 18 residues long. Germline-derived CDR1 and CDR2 are GTSNPN and SVGIG (reference sequence). DNA for the CDR3: TGTGCCTGGAGTGTGAACAGGGGGAGGTATTCGTCCTACAATGAGCAGTTCTTC. Protein: CAWSVNRGRYSSYNEQFF.

This sequence joins TRBV5-1 and TRBJ2-1; 9 bases fit TRBD1. Germline assignment: CDR1 SGHRS and CDR2 YFSETQ. The CDR3 spans 14 residues. The ends lost 2 bases at V and 10 bases at J; junction bases unmatched: 7. The CDR3 DNA reads as TGCGCCAGCAGCTTTGGGGACAGGGCACCCGAGCAGTTCTTC. Translation: CASSFGDRAPEQFF.

The chain carries TRBV7-2 and TRBJ1-4; D unresolved. The germline CDR1 and CDR2 sequences are SGHTA and FQGNSA. The CDR3 totals 14 residues. V was cut by 2 bases and J by 2 bases, with 6 bases left in between. CDR3 loop: CASSLMGTNEKLFF. The CDR3 coding sequence is TGTGCCAGCAGCTTAATGGGGACTAATGAAAAACTGTTTTTT. The entire variable domain, with the rest obtained from reference TRBV7-2 and TRBJ1-4, is as follows: GAGVSQSPSNKVTEKGKDVELRCDPISGHTALYWYRQSLGQGLEFLIYFQGNSAPDKSGLPSDRFSAERTGGSVSTLTIQRTQQEDSAVYLCASSLMGTNEKLFFGSGTQLSVL.

The chain combines TRBV18 with TRBJ2-7, with 12 positions matching TRBD2. CDR3 length equals 15 residues. In germline, CDR1 is KGHSH, CDR2 LQKENI. J lost 2 bases, V lost 3 bases, and 2 bases had no gene match. CDR3: CASSPLAGGTYEQYF. The CDR3 bases are TGTGCCAGCTCACCCCTAGCGGGAGGGACCTACGAGCAGTACTTC.

The chain is built from TRBV30 and TRBJ2-7; TRBD2 is a possible D gene (6 bases). Trimming took 5 bases from V and 6 from J, leaving 14 bases between them. This CDR3 has 12 amino acids. Germline V gene lookup returns CDR1 GTSNPN and CDR2 SVGIG (reference sequence). The CDR3 is CAWCPLGGEQYF. CDR3 DNA: TGTGCCTGGTGCCCTCTGGGAGGCGAGCAGTACTTC.

The V gene is TRBV19, the J gene TRBJ1-5, with 8 bases fitting TRBD1. Losses at the gene ends were 5 bases for V and 2 bases for J; bases not matched to a gene: 8. The CDR3 is 16 residues long. Germline-derived CDR1 and CDR2 are LNHDA and SQIVND (reference sequence). CDR3 amino acids: CASSAQGAGGNQPQHF. The CDR3, as DNA: TGTGCCAGTAGTGCTCAGGGGGCAGGCGGCAATCAGCCCCAGCATTTT. The full variable domain, rest sourced from reference TRBV19 and TRBJ1-5, is DGGITQSPKYLFRKEGQNVTLSCEQNLNHDAMYWYRQDPGQGLRLIYYSQIVNDFQKGDIAEGYSVSREKKESFPLTVTSAQKNPTAFYLCASSAQGAGGNQPQHFGDGTRLSIL.

This chain connects TRBV6-5 to TRBJ1-2; D remains ambiguous. The CDR3 has 13 residues. Germline CDR1 MNHEY, CDR2 SVGAGI. V was shortened by 8 bases and J by 0 bases, with 10 bases between the two germline ends. The CDR3 DNA is TGTGCCAGCGTTGGAGCCCCTAACTATGGCTACACCTTC. This encodes CASVGAPNYGYTF.

This chain links TRBV15 with TRBJ1-3, with a weak D call TRBD1 (5 bases). This CDR3 region has 16 residues. Looked up from germline, CDR1 is LNHNV and CDR2 is YYDKDF (reference sequence). V dropped 1 base and J dropped 0 bases, with 10 bases sitting between them. The CDR3 loop reads CATSRGGPHSGNTIYF. CDR3 in DNA: TGTGCCACCAGCAGAGGGGGACCGCACTCTGGAAACACCATATATTTT.

This clone was observed a handful of times. The chain uses TRBV19 and TRBJ2-2, with D perhaps TRBD1 (5 bases). V lost 5 bases to trimming and J lost 4 bases, with 14 bases between them. Germline V CDR1 and CDR2: LNHDA, SQIVND (reference sequence). This CDR3 spans 15 amino acids. CDR3 amino acids: CASSDQTGRTGELFF. CDR3 sequence (DNA): TGTGCCAGTAGTGACCAAACAGGACGCACCGGGGAGCTGTTTTTT.

This chain connects TRBV11-3 to TRBJ2-7; perhaps TRBD2 as D (6 bases). V was pared by 1 base and J by 7 bases, with 11 bases between. CDR3 length: 13 residues. Germline-derived CDR1 and CDR2 are SGHNT and YENEEA. CDR3 DNA: TGTGCCAGCAGCTTAGGCCGCCGGGGGGAGCAGTACTTC. It yields the protein CASSLGRRGEQYF.

This chain uses TRBV27 with TRBJ1-1; the D gene is possibly TRBD1 (5 bases). The V end lost 3 bases, the J end lost 1 base, and 9 bases lay between the germline ends. The CDR3 runs 14 residues. CDR1 and CDR2 (germline): MNHEY, SMNVEV (reference sequence). In DNA, the CDR3 is TGTGCCAGCAGTTTCGGGACGGGGAACACTGAAGCTTTCTTT. This codes for CASSFGTGNTEAFF.

The rearrangement joins TRBV18 to TRBJ2-1; 9 bases match TRBD1. This CDR3 region has 15 residues. Germline CDR1 KGHSH, CDR2 LQKENI. V shed 6 bases, J shed 7 bases, and the junction held 10 bases outside the gene matches. CDR3 DNA sequence: TGTGCCAGCTCCACCTCCGGGACAGGGATGAATGAGCAGTTCTTC. This encodes CASSTSGTGMNEQFF.

This sequence joins TRBV5-1 and TRBJ1-4, with a possible D match to TRBD1 (5 bases). The V gene lost 5 bases and the J gene lost 4 bases, with 18 bases spanning the gap. The CDR3 extends over 16 amino acids. Per germline, CDR1 SGHRS and CDR2 YFSETQ. DNA for the CDR3: TGCGCCAGCAGTTTTGGGGCCGGGAGGGGTAATGAAAAACTGTTTTTT. It codes for CASSFGAGRGNEKLFF.

The chain couples TRBV28 to TRBJ1-2; 7 positions agree with TRBD1. V lost 4 bases, J lost 8 bases, and 16 bases stayed unmatched. This CDR3 has 16 amino acids. Germline CDR1 MDHEN, CDR2 SYDVKM. DNA for the CDR3: TGTGCCAGCAGTTATTCAAGAGGGGGCGCGGGCGGGGGCTACACCTTC. This translates into CASSYSRGGAGGGYTF.

The genes are TRBV4-3 and TRBJ2-7; 9 positions agree with TRBD1. CDR3 length: 16 amino acids. Germline loops: CDR1 LGHNA, CDR2 YSLEER. J was trimmed by 0 bases and V by 4 bases; bases with no gene match: 7. The CDR3 here is CASSRGRTGDSYEQYF. As DNA, the CDR3 is TGCGCCAGCAGCCGCGGAAGGACAGGGGACTCCTACGAGCAGTACTTC.

The V and J genes are TRBV7-2 and TRBJ2-3; TRBD2 is a possible D gene (6 bases). The germline V gene has CDR1 SGHTA and CDR2 FQGNSA. The CDR3 spans 14 residues. Trimming cost V 5 bases and J 2 bases, with 11 bases left between them. The chain's CDR3 is CASSPGTDTDTQYF. The CDR3 DNA follows: TGTGCCAGCAGCCCCGGGACTGACACAGATACGCAGTATTTT.

The chain uses TRBV27 and TRBJ1-1; D perhaps matches TRBD1 (5 bases). Trimming removed 6 bases from V and 5 bases from J, with 13 bases in between. The V gene's germline CDR1 is MNHEY and CDR2 SMNVEV (reference sequence). The CDR3 spans 13 residues. The CDR3: CASRPHGGTEAFF. As DNA, the CDR3 is TGTGCCAGCAGACCTCATGGGGGGACTGAAGCTTTCTTT.

This clone was counted once. The chain uses TRBV28 and TRBJ2-2, with 7 bases identical to TRBD1. This CDR3 is 14 amino acids long. J lost 0 bases, V lost 10 bases, and 5 bases had no gene match. The germline gives CDR1 MDHEN, CDR2 SYDVKM. The CDR3 loop reads CATWTGTNTGELFF. The CDR3 DNA follows: TGTGCCACCTGGACAGGAACGAACACCGGGGAGCTGTTTTTT.

The chain joins TRBV5-1 to TRBJ2-3, with TRBD2 matching 11 bases. Germline V lookup: CDR1 SGHRS, CDR2 YFSETQ. The V and J ends lost 0 bases and 1 base, in that order; junction bases with no gene match: 10. The length of the CDR3 is 19 residues. The CDR3 loop is CASSLAAGLAAGGTDTQYF. CDR3 DNA: TGCGCCAGCAGCTTGGCCGCGGGACTAGCGGCGGGGGGCACAGATACGCAGTATTTT.